A single sample is the source of the 27 T cell receptor beta chains below, sequenced in a study of metastatic and nonmetastatic thyroid tumors (dated by TCRdb to the early 2020s). The library was produced with PCR. The instrument was an Illumina HiSeq 4000. The public reads were reanalyzed by TCRdb: fastp trimming at Q25, MiXCR alignment, in-frame beta chains only. This sample is represented by just over 20,000 clones; less than 15% of them were singletons. In total, the top ten clones hold roughly 6.2% of the sample. No treatment had been received by any patient before thyroid surgery. Sequencing input: blood. Every receptor here comes from a male donor with papillary thyroid cancer or a benign thyroid nodule (not recorded which). Some clones in this sample may be carry-over from other donors' samples.

This clone was found many times. The CDR3 DNA sequence: TGTGCCAGCAGCTCCCTAGCGGGAGGGCCGCGGGACAATGAGCAGTTCTTC. Translating it yields CASSSLAGGPRDNEQFF. This chain joins TRBV11-1 and TRBJ2-1; TRBD2 matches at 12 bases. V lost 4 bases to trimming and J lost 5 bases; unmatched junction nucleotides: 9. CDR3 size: 17 residues. Per the germline V gene, CDR1 is SGHAT and CDR2 is FQDESV (reference sequence).

This clone was counted many times. The chain has TRBV27 and TRBJ2-1; 9 bases map to TRBD1. The CDR3 loop spans 16 amino acids. Germline lookup yields CDR1 MNHEY and CDR2 SMNVEV (reference sequence). J was trimmed by 6 bases and V by 6 bases; bases with no gene match: 12. This CDR3 reads CASRSEGTGNSNEQFF. DNA for the CDR3: TGTGCCAGCAGGAGCGAAGGGACAGGGAACTCCAATGAGCAGTTCTTC.

This clone is labeled medium-sized. J is TRBJ2-1 and V is TRBV10-3, with D perhaps matching TRBD2 (6 bases). Deletions cut 2 bases from V and 7 bases from J, with 15 bases between. This CDR3 is 15 amino acids long. In germline, CDR1 is ENHRY, CDR2 SYGVKD. CDR3: CAISEGRERGNEQFF. The CDR3 coding sequence is TGTGCCATCAGTGAGGGACGGGAGCGAGGTAATGAGCAGTTCTTC.

As regards this clone: Sequence at one end of the junction differs from germline and may be a read error. The same CDR3 also results from other DNA sequences found in this sample. The chain employs TRBV20-1 and TRBJ1-1, with TRBD1 as a possible D gene (5 bases). The CDR3 has 13 amino acids. Germline assignment: CDR1 DFQATT and CDR2 SNEGSKA (reference sequence). This chain's CDR3 is CSATHPGGIEAFF. CDR3 in DNA: TGCAGTGCTACCCACCCGGGGGGGATCGAAGCTTTTTTC.

This clone came up many times. V and J are TRBV4-1 and TRBJ1-6; TRBD1 might be the D (5 bases). V was shortened by 4 bases and J by 9 bases, with 13 bases between the two germline ends. CDR3 size: 14 residues. The V gene's germline CDR1 is MGHRA and CDR2 YSYEKL. As DNA, the CDR3 is TGCGCCAGCAGCCGCGATTGGGGGATTTCACCCCTCCACTTT. As protein: CASSRDWGISPLHF.

Many counts were recorded for this clone. This sequence joins TRBV19 and TRBJ2-2, with D possibly being TRBD2 (6 bases). Between the trimmed V and J ends, which lost 4 bases and 1 base, there was a span of 13 bases. The CDR3 has 16 amino acids. Germline CDR1 is LNHDA and CDR2 is SQIVND (reference sequence). The CDR3 DNA follows: TGTGCCAGTAGTACCCATAGCGGAGGGAACACCGGGGAGCTGTTTTTT. Translating gives CASSTHSGGNTGELFF.

Sample share makes this clone medium-sized. The chain couples TRBV19 to TRBJ2-1; 9 bases map to TRBD2. CDR3 length: 15 residues. With V trimmed by 5 bases and J by 8 bases, 10 bases remained unmatched. Germline V lookup: CDR1 LNHDA, CDR2 SQIVND (reference sequence). CDR3 region: CASSVTSGGWDEQFF. The CDR3 coding sequence is TGTGCCAGTAGTGTGACTAGCGGCGGTTGGGATGAGCAGTTCTTC.

This clone has at least ten counts. This chain connects TRBV20-1 to TRBJ2-1; 8 nucleotides align to TRBD2. The CDR3 contains 17 residues. J gave up 0 bases and V 0 bases, and 7 bases lay outside the gene matches. CDR1 DFQATT and CDR2 SNEGSKA come from the germline V gene (reference sequence). The CDR3 sequence is CSARDEGGGSSYNEQFF. The CDR3 DNA reads TGCAGTGCTAGAGATGAAGGCGGGGGGAGCTCCTACAATGAGCAGTTCTTC.

This clone was detected many times. This rearrangement joins TRBV18 to TRBJ2-7, with TRBD1 matching 9 bases. CDR3 length equals 13 residues. Germline-derived CDR1 and CDR2 are KGHSH and LQKENI. V dropped 6 bases and J dropped 6; count of bases not matched to a gene: 6. The CDR3 loop is CASSPGTGSEQYF. The CDR3 bases are TGTGCCAGCTCGCCCGGGACAGGGAGCGAGCAGTACTTC. The entire variable domain, with the rest obtained from reference TRBV18 and TRBJ2-7, is as follows: NAGVMQNPRHLVRRRGQEARLRCSPMKGHSHVYWYRQLPEEGLKFMVYLQKENIIDESGMPKERFSAEFPKEGPSILRIQQVVRGDSAAYFCASSPGTGSEQYFGPGTRLTVT.

The chain couples TRBV5-8 to TRBJ2-7, with 12 nucleotides matching TRBD2. The CDR3 runs 15 residues. The germline gives CDR1 SGHTS, CDR2 YDEGEE. V shed 0 bases, J shed 6 bases, and the junction held 4 bases outside the gene matches. CDR3: CASSLDGLAGSEQYF. CDR3 nucleotide sequence: TGTGCCAGCAGCTTGGACGGACTAGCGGGATCCGAGCAGTACTTC. The full variable domain, rest sourced from reference TRBV5-8 and TRBJ2-7, is EAGVTQSPTHLIKTRGQQATLRCSPISGHTSVYWYQQALGLGLQFLLWYDEGEERNRGNFPPRFSGRQFPNYSSELNVNALELEDSALYLCASSLDGLAGSEQYFGPGTRLTVT.

This rearrangement joins TRBV11-2 to TRBJ2-2, with D hard to call. This CDR3 contains 14 residues. CDR1 and CDR2 from the germline V gene are SGHAT and FQNNGV. Trimming took off 2 bases at V and 0 bases at J, with 4 bases between the two ends. The CDR3 DNA reads TGTGCCAGCAGCTTATACTCGAACACCGGGGAGCTGTTTTTT. It yields the protein CASSLYSNTGELFF.

This clone was found a few times. This chain connects TRBV2 to TRBJ1-2; a possible D gene is TRBD1 (6 bases). V lost 6 bases and J lost 4, with 12 bases in between. The germline gives CDR1 SNHLY, CDR2 FYNNEI. The CDR3 extends over 13 amino acids. The CDR3 sequence: CASRTMDSYGYTF. CDR3 nucleotides: TGTGCCAGCAGGACGATGGACAGCTATGGCTACACCTTC.

This clone was found many times. The chain has TRBV9 and TRBJ1-6; the match to TRBD1 covers 7 bases. CDR1 and CDR2 from the germline V gene are SGDLS and YYNGEE. Trimming took 3 bases from V and 7 from J; bases not matched to a gene: 4. This CDR3 is built from 14 residues. The CDR3 spells CASSARDSNSPLHF. DNA for the CDR3: TGTGCCAGCAGCGCCCGGGACAGCAATTCACCCCTCCACTTT.

This clone came up many times. The V and J genes are TRBV9 and TRBJ2-7, with 7 bases that match TRBD1. Trimming removed 2 bases from V and 6 bases from J; junction bases left unmatched: 5. Germline lookup yields CDR1 SGDLS and CDR2 YYNGEE. CDR3 length: 13 residues. CDR3 sequence (DNA): TGTGCCAGCAGCGTGGACAGGTATGGCGAGCAGTACTTC. The encoded protein is CASSVDRYGEQYF.

As to this clone: In this CDR3 the conserved last residue, phenylalanine or tryptophan, is missing, so a read error is likely. J is TRBJ2-5 and V is TRBV29-1; 7 bases fit TRBD1. Germline V lookup: CDR1 SQVTM, CDR2 ANQGSEA. The CDR3 extends over 15 amino acids. V gave up 2 bases and J gave up 0 bases; unmatched junction bases: 6. In DNA form, the CDR3 reads TGCAGCGTTGAAATCGGACAGGAGTACCAAGAGACCCAGTACCTC. It codes for CSVEIGQEYQETQYL.

This clone has just a few counts. The V and J genes are TRBV19 and TRBJ2-7, with D perhaps TRBD1 (5 bases). Germline V gene data show CDR1 as LNHDA and CDR2 as SQIVND (reference sequence). V dropped 5 bases and J dropped 2 bases, with 10 bases sitting between them. The CDR3 is 13 residues long. As DNA, the CDR3 is TGTGCCAGTAGTTCGCGACAGACCTACGAGCAGTACTTC. Translating it yields CASSSRQTYEQYF.

By share of the sample, this clone is medium-sized (0.01 to 0.1%). The gene calls are TRBV28 and TRBJ1-1; D gene ambiguous. This CDR3 spans 15 amino acids. Germline lookup yields CDR1 MDHEN and CDR2 SYDVKM. Trimming cost V 5 bases and J 0 bases, with 13 bases left between them. The CDR3: CASSPPTIMNTEAFF. The CDR3 region has the DNA TGTGCCAGCAGTCCCCCCACGATCATGAACACTGAAGCTTTCTTT.

This chain uses TRBV28 with TRBJ2-2, with a tentative D call TRBD2 (6 bases). Trimming removed 7 bases at V and 2 bases at J, with 14 bases between. The CDR3 is made up of 15 amino acids. Germline loops: CDR1 MDHEN, CDR2 SYDVKM. CDR3 nucleotides: TGTGCCAGCACACGGGAGATGGGTAACACCGGGGAGCTGTTTTTT. This gives the protein CASTREMGNTGELFF. The full variable domain, its missing parts supplied by reference TRBV28 and TRBJ2-2, is DVKVTQSSRYLVKRTGEKVFLECVQDMDHENMFWYRQDPGLGLRLIYFSYDVKMKEKGDIPEGYSVSREKKERFSLILESASTNQTSMYLCASTREMGNTGELFFGEGSRLTVL.

This clone was recorded many times. The chain employs TRBV2 and TRBJ2-3; the match to TRBD2 covers 12 bases. CDR1 SNHLY and CDR2 FYNNEI come from the germline V gene. The CDR3 loop spans 14 amino acids. V was clipped by 5 bases and J by 6 bases; unmatched bases: 3. CDR3 protein: CASSRLAGEDTQYF. The DNA for the CDR3 is TGTGCCAGCAGTCGACTAGCGGGAGAGGATACGCAGTATTTT.

This clone appeared many times. The V gene is TRBV5-1, the J gene TRBJ2-1; 13 bases are a match to TRBD2. CDR3 size: 16 residues. Germline CDR1 reads SGHRS; CDR2 reads YFSETQ. The junction had 9 bases not matched to a gene; V was cut back by 4 bases and J by 8 bases. The CDR3 protein is CASSPRTSGGSYEQFF. In DNA, the CDR3 is TGCGCCAGCAGCCCGAGGACTAGCGGGGGAAGCTATGAGCAGTTCTTC.

This clone has a handful of counts. V is TRBV3-1 and J is TRBJ2-5, with 9 bases matching TRBD2. The length of the CDR3 is 16 residues. In germline, CDR1 is LGHDT, CDR2 YNNKEL (reference sequence). Trimming cost V 0 bases and J 5 bases; bases outside gene matches: 7. The DNA for the CDR3 is TGTGCCAGCAGCCAAGATCTGACGGCGGGAGGGGAGACCCAGTACTTC. It yields the protein CASSQDLTAGGETQYF.

This clone occurred many times. The chain employs TRBV5-1 and TRBJ1-2, with a possible D match to TRBD1 (6 bases). The V gene lost 0 bases and the J gene lost 4 bases, with 13 bases spanning the gap. Germline CDR1 and CDR2: SGHRS and YFSETQ. This CDR3 region has 15 residues. The CDR3 nucleotides read TGCGCCAGCAGCTTGGGGGGGGCCTTTAGCTATGGCTACACCTTC. This encodes CASSLGGAFSYGYTF.

This clone was recorded many times. It may be a read error: a sequence one base away is much more abundant. This sample also contains other DNA sequences that code for the same CDR3. This chain connects TRBV5-1 to TRBJ2-2; possible D gene TRBD1, 5 bases. V dropped 4 bases and J dropped 1 base, with 8 bases sitting between them. Germline lookup yields CDR1 SGHRS and CDR2 YFSETQ. This CDR3 has 14 amino acids. CDR3 amino acids: CASSSGQNTGELFF. The DNA for the CDR3 is TGCGCCAGCAGCAGTGGACAGAACACCGGGGAGCTGTTTTTT.

This clone was seen ten or more times. The genes are TRBV30 and TRBJ2-5; D not certain. CDR1 and CDR2 (germline): GTSNPN, SVGIG (reference sequence). This CDR3 has 15 amino acids. V was pared by 0 bases and J by 7 bases, with 18 bases between. CDR3 loop: CAWSVARSAVGTQYF. The CDR3 DNA reads as TGTGCCTGGAGTGTAGCTCGTTCGGCGGTTGGGACCCAGTACTTC.

This clone was observed many times. The chain is built from TRBV7-9 and TRBJ2-7; the match to TRBD1 covers 9 bases. This CDR3 spans 14 amino acids. V dropped 4 bases and J dropped 5; count of bases not matched to a gene: 6. Germline CDR1 and CDR2: SEHNR and FQNEAQ (reference sequence). The CDR3 reads CASSWNRGLNEQYF. CDR3 DNA sequence: TGTGCCAGCAGCTGGAACAGGGGGCTCAACGAGCAGTACTTC. Filled out from reference TRBV7-9 and TRBJ2-7, the complete variable domain reads DTGVSQNPRHKITKRGQNVTFRCDPISEHNRLYWYRQTLGQGPEFLTYFQNEAQLEKSRLLSDRFSAERPKGSFSTLEIQRTEQGDSAMYLCASSWNRGLNEQYFGPGTRLTVT.

This clone has a count of ten or more. The gene calls are TRBV2 and TRBJ2-1; D is uncertain. Germline CDR1 reads SNHLY; CDR2 reads FYNNEI. The CDR3 covers 13 residues. Trimming cost V 6 bases and J 1 base, with 7 bases left between them. The CDR3 is CASRWTSYNEQFF. CDR3 DNA: TGTGCCAGCAGGTGGACGTCCTACAATGAGCAGTTCTTC.

This clone was counted ten times or more. The chain has TRBV19 and TRBJ2-3; D is perhaps TRBD1 (6 bases). Per the germline V gene, CDR1 is LNHDA and CDR2 is SQIVND (reference sequence). V was shortened by 6 bases and J by 0 bases, with 13 bases between the two germline ends. CDR3 length: 15 amino acids. CDR3 nucleotides: TGTGCCAGTAGAGACAGGCCGTTAAGCACAGATACGCAGTATTTT. Its translation: CASRDRPLSTDTQYF.